Listed below are T cell receptor beta chains from one sample, sequenced in a study of T cells in Graves' hyperthyroidism and ophthalmopathy. Each CDR3 protein gets one entry after TCRdb re-called the multiplex PCR reads with MiXCR. The sample holds about 600,000 distinct CDR3 sequences, 14% seen once. Sequenced material: blood. The receptors here all came from a woman under 30 with Graves' ophthalmopathy. Both conserved end residues are part of each CDR3. A D gene is named only where the DNA matches it firmly. Part of the rows lack a size; the others show once, few, many or a class for expanded clones.

>TRBV5-4|TRBD2|NA|TRBJ2-4
TGTGCCAGCAGCCCCGGGGGGGGTGGAAACATTCAGTACTTC
CASSPGGGGNIQYF
>TRBV10-3|TRBD2|NA|TRBJ2-1
TGTGCCATCAGTGAGAGTCGGACTAGCAGTAGGTATGAGCAGTTCTTC
CAISESRTSSRYEQFF
>TRBV19|NA|few|TRBJ1-5
TGTGCCAGTAGTAACCGGCAGGGAGGTTTTAGCAATCAGCCCCAGCATTTT
CASSNRQGGFSNQPQHF
>TRBV27|NA|few|TRBJ1-6
TGTGCCAGCAGTGACAGGCCTTATAATTCACCCCTCCACTTT
CASSDRPYNSPLHF
>TRBV30|NA|once|TRBJ2-3
TGTGCCTGGAGCCCGGTCCCCGATACGCAGTATTTT
CAWSPVPDTQYF
>TRBV6-5|NA|many|TRBJ2-1
TGTGCCAGCAGCTACGGCTATGAGCAGTTCTTC
CASSYGYEQFF
>TRBV19|TRBD1|NA|TRBJ2-7
TGTGCCAGTAGTATAGGGACAGGGGGCGGCTACGAGCAGTACTTC
CASSIGTGGGYEQYF
>TRBV28|NA|many|TRBJ2-3
TGTGCCAGCAGTCCCCAGGGGGGGAGCACAGATACGCAGTATTTT
CASSPQGGSTDTQYF
>TRBV20-1|TRBD2|many|TRBJ2-2
TGCAGTGCTAGACGACTGAGGACTAGCGGGAGCCCAAACACCGGGGAGCTGTTTTTT
CSARRLRTSGSPNTGELFF
>TRBV7-3|NA|few|TRBJ2-7
TGTGCCAGCAGCCAAGGGCCAGGGACGGGCGGGGAGCAGTACTTC
CASSQGPGTGGEQYF
>TRBV12-3/TRBV12-4|NA|NA|TRBJ2-7
TGTGCCAGCAGTCCAACAGGGTTAGAGCAGTACTTC
CASSPTGLEQYF
>TRBV3-1|NA|many|TRBJ1-3
TGTGCCAGCAGCCAACGGGGGTCGGGAGGAAACACCATATATTTT
CASSQRGSGGNTIYF
>TRBV2|NA|many|TRBJ2-1
TGTGCCAGCAGCCTTAGCGTCAATGAGCAGTTCTTC
CASSLSVNEQFF
>TRBV12-3/TRBV12-4|NA|many|TRBJ2-7
TGTGCCAGCAGTTTGGCGACGAATCCCTACGAGCAGTACTTC
CASSLATNPYEQYF
>TRBV6-1|TRBD1|many|TRBJ1-2
TGTGCCAGCAGTCCTTTGAGACAGGGGGCAACTTTCTATGGCTACACCTTC
CASSPLRQGATFYGYTF
>TRBV30|TRBD1|many|TRBJ1-2
TGTGCCTGGAATATAGGGGGCGCCGATGGCTACACCTTC
CAWNIGGADGYTF
>TRBV7-8|NA|many|TRBJ1-1
TGTGCCAGCAGCAATTCCGGGACGAACACTGAAGCTTTCTTT
CASSNSGTNTEAFF
>TRBV6-5|TRBD1|NA|TRBJ2-7
TGTGCCAGCAGTTACAGGGGACAGGGGGACGAGCAGTACTTC
CASSYRGQGDEQYF
>TRBV2|NA|many|TRBJ2-2
TGTGCCAGCACCGGGGTAGGGGGCGGGGAGCTGTTTTTT
CASTGVGGGELFF
>TRBV18|NA|NA|TRBJ2-3
TGTGCCAGCTCACCATCGGGCCCTTTGAGCACAGATACGCAGTATTTT
CASSPSGPLSTDTQYF